The 8 T cell receptor beta chains reported below all come from one sample, sequenced in a study of blood T cell repertoires in COVID-19. Assay used: immunoSEQ multiplex PCR; TCRdb lists only in-frame clones, some missing. This sample has 70,000 to 80,000 clones, with 82% found just once. Sequenced input: peripheral blood. Every receptor here comes from a woman at least 80 years old with acute or convalescent COVID-19.

The V call is TRBV9, the J call TRBJ1-2; 8 bases are a match to TRBD1. From germline, CDR1 is SGDLS and CDR2 YYNGEE. The CDR3 covers 15 residues. Trimming at V came to 0 bases and at J to 4 bases, leaving 5 bases not matched to a gene. CDR3 protein: CASSVAAGGLYGYTF. DNA for the CDR3: TGTGCCAGCAGCGTAGCGGCAGGGGGCCTCTATGGCTACACCTTC.

The J gene is TRBJ2-7, the V gene TRBV6-5, with 7 bases that match TRBD1. Looked up from germline, CDR1 is MNHEY and CDR2 is SVGAGI. V shed 7 bases, J shed 0 bases, and the junction held 9 bases outside the gene matches. The CDR3 runs to 15 residues. CDR3 sequence reads: CASNSEQGNSYEQYF. CDR3 sequence (DNA): TGTGCCAGCAACTCGGAACAGGGGAACTCCTACGAGCAGTACTTC.

This chain joins TRBV29-1 and TRBJ2-2; 9 bases are a match to TRBD1. Germline lookup yields CDR1 SQVTM and CDR2 ANQGSEA. Unmatched junction bases numbered 3, after V lost 7 bases and J lost 3 bases. This CDR3 is 13 amino acids long. CDR3 protein: CSADRGYTGELFF. Here the CDR3 DNA reads TGCAGCGCGGACAGGGGTTACACCGGGGAGCTGTTTTTT.

This chain connects TRBV6-4 to TRBJ2-1, with TRBD2 matching 15 bases. This CDR3 has 14 amino acids. V shed 10 bases and J 10 bases; nucleotides not matched to a gene: 8. CDR1 and CDR2 (germline): MRHNA, SNTAGT. The CDR3 reads CATRTSGRVGEQFF. In nucleotides, the CDR3 is TGTGCCACCCGGACTAGCGGGAGGGTAGGAGAGCAGTTCTTC.

The chain couples TRBV7-8 to TRBJ2-4; D is possibly TRBD1 (6 bases). With 5 bases removed from V and 0 bases from J, the gap between germline ends came to 11 bases. CDR1 is SGHVS and CDR2 is FQNEAQ in the germline V gene. CDR3 length equals 15 residues. The CDR3 reads CASSVTGVAKNIQYF. CDR3 coding DNA: TGTGCCAGCAGCGTGACAGGAGTAGCCAAAAACATTCAGTACTTC.

Points on this clone: The same CDR3 arises from other DNA sequences in this sample as well. The gene calls are TRBV5-1 and TRBJ2-2, with 10 bases aligning to TRBD1. This CDR3 has 15 amino acids. CDR1 and CDR2 (germline): SGHRS, YFSETQ. V gave up 4 bases and J gave up 7 bases; unmatched junction bases: 7. CDR3 DNA: TGCGCCAGCAGCCTGCGACAGGGGGCGGGCGGGGAGCTGTTTTTT. The encoded protein is CASSLRQGAGGELFF.

The gene calls are TRBV7-2 and TRBJ1-2; D possibly corresponds to TRBD1 (6 bases). The V gene's germline CDR1 is SGHTA and CDR2 FQGNSA. V was pared by 1 base and J by 5 bases, with 11 bases between. The CDR3 has 14 residues. CDR3 bases: TGTGCCAGCAGCTTAGGGCCCAGGGGTTATGGCTACACCTTC. Translation gives CASSLGPRGYGYTF.

The J gene is TRBJ1-1, the V gene TRBV7-2; maybe TRBD1 (6 bases). V shed 5 bases and J shed 1 base, with 11 bases lying between them. The CDR3 sequence is 14 residues long. In germline, CDR1 is SGHTA, CDR2 FQGNSA. The CDR3 protein is CASSLRQENTEAFF. In DNA, the CDR3 is TGTGCCAGCAGCCTTCGACAGGAGAACACTGAAGCTTTCTTT. Together with reference TRBV7-2 and TRBJ1-1, the CDR3 gives the full variable domain: GAGVSQSPSNKVTEKGKDVELRCDPISGHTALYWYRQSLGQGLEFLIYFQGNSAPDKSGLPSDRFSAERTGGSVSTLTIQRTQQEDSAVYLCASSLRQENTEAFFGQGTRLTVV.